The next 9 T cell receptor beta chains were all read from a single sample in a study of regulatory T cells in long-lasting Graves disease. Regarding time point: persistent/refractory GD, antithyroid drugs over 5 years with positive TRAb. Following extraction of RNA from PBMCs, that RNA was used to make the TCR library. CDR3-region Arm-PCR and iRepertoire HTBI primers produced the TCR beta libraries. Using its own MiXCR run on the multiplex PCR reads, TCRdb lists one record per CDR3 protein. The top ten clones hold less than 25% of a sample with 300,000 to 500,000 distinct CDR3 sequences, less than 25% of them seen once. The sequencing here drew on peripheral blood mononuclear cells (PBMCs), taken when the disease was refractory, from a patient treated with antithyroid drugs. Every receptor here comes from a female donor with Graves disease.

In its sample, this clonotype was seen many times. The CDR3 region has the DNA TGTGCCAGCAGTTTAAGGTCGTCAAGCTCCTACGAGCAGTACTTC. As protein: CASSLRSSSSYEQYF. The chain recombines TRBV28 with TRBJ2-7, with D uncertain. Germline CDR1 and CDR2: MDHEN and SYDVKM. The CDR3 sequence is 15 residues long. V dropped 2 bases and J dropped 0 bases, with 11 bases sitting between them.

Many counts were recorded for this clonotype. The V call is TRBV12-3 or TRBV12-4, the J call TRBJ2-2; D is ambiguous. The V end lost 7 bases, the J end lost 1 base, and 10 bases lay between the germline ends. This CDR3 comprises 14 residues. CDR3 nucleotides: TGTGCCAGCACCCAACCGGAGAACACCGGGGAGCTGTTTTTT. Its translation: CASTQPENTGELFF.

The CDR3 DNA is TGTGCCAGCAGCCCCTACGCTAGCGGGAGTGCCAATGAGCAGTTCTTC. It codes for CASSPYASGSANEQFF. The chain combines TRBV4-2 with TRBJ2-1; 10 bases agree with TRBD2. Per the germline V gene, CDR1 is LGHNA and CDR2 is YNFKEQ. The CDR3 length is 16 residues. J gave up 6 bases and V 4 bases, and 9 bases lay outside the gene matches.

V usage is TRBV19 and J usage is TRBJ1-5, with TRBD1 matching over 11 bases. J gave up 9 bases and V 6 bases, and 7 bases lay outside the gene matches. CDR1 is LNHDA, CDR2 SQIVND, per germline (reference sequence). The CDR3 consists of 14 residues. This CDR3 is CASRAGTGGTPQHF. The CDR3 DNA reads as TGTGCCAGTAGAGCCGGGACAGGGGGGACGCCCCAGCATTTT.

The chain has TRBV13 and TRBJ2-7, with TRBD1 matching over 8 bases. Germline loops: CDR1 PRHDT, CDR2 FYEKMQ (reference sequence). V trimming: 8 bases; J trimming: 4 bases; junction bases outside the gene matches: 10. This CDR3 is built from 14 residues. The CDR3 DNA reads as TGTGCCAGCGGTACCGGGACAGGTTCTTACGAGCAGTACTTC. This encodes CASGTGTGSYEQYF. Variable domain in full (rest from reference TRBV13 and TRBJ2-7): AAGVIQSPRHLIKEKRETATLKCYPIPRHDTVYWYQQGPGQDPQFLISFYEKMQSDKGSIPDRFSAQQFSDYHSELNMSSLELGDSALYFCASGTGTGSYEQYFGPGTRLTVT.

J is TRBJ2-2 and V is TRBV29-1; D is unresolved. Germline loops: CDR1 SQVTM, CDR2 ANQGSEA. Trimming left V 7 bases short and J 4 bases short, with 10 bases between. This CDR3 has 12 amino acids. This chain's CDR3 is CSAGGPTGELFF. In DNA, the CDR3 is TGCAGCGCTGGTGGGCCCACCGGGGAGCTGTTTTTT.

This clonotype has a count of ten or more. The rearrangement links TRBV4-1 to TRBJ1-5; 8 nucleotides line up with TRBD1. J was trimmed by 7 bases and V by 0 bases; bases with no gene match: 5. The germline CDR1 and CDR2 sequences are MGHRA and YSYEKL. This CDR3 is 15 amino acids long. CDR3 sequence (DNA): TGCGCCAGCAGCCAAGAGGTGACAGGGGACCAGCCCCAGCATTTT. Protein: CASSQEVTGDQPQHF.

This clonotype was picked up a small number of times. The CDR3 DNA follows: TGTGCCAGCAGTGAAGCCCTGACAGGATTTGGCCAGCCCCAGCATTTT. Translating it yields CASSEALTGFGQPQHF. V is TRBV6-2 or TRBV6-3 and J is TRBJ1-5, with D possibly TRBD1 on 6 matching bases. Trimming shortened V by 5 bases and J by 7 bases, and 21 bases separated the two germline ends. Germline V gene lookup returns CDR1 MNHEY and CDR2 SVGEGT. There are 16 residues in the CDR3.

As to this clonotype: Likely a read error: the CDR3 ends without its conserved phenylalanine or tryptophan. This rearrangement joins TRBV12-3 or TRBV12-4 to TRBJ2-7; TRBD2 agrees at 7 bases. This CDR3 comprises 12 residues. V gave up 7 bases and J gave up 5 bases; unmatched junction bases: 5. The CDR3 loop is CASTSGGHEQYL. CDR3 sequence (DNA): TGTGCCAGCACCTCGGGGGGACACGAGCAGTACCTC.